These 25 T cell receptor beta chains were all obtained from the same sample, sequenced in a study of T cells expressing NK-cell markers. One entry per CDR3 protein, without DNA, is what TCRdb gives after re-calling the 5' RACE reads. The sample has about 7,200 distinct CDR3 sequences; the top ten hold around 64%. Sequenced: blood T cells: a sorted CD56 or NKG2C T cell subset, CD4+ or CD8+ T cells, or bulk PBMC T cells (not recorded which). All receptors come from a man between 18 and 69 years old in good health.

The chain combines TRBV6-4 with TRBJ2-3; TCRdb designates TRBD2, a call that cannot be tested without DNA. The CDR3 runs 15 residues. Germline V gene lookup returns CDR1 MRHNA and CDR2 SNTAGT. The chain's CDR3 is CASSDSKGSTDTQYF.

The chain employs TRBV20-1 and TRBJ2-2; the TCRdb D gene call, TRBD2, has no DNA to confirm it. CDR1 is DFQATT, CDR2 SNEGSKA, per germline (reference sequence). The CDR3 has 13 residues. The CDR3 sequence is CSVTSGDTGELFF.

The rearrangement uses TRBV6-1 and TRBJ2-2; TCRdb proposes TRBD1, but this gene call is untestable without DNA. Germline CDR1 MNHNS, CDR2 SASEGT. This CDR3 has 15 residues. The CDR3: CASSPGQGDVGELFF.

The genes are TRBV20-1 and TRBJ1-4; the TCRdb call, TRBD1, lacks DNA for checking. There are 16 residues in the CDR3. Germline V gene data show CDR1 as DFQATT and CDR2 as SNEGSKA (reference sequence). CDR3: CSARVRGARANEKLFF.

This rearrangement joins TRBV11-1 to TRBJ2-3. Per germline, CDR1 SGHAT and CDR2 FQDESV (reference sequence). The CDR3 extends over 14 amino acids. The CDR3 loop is CASSKLPNADTQYF.

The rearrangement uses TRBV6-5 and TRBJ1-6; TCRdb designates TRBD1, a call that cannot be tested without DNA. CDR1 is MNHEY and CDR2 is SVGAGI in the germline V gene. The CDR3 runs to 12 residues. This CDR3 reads CVRGRGNSPLHF.

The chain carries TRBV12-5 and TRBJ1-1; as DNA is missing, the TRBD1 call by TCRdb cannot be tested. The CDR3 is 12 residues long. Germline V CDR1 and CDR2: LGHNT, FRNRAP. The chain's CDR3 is CASGNGQFEAFF.

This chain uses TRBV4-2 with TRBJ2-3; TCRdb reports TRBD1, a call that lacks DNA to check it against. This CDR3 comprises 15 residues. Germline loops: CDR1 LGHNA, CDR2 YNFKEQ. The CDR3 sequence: CASSQGTGHTDTQYF.

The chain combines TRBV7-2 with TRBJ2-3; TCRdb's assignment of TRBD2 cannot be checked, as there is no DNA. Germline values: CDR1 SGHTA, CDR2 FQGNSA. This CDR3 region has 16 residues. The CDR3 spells CASSLLLGGGADTQYF.

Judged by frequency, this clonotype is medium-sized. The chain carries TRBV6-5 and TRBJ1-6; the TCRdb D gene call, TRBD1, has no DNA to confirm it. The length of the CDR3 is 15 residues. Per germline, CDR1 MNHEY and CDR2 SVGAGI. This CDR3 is CASSYMGQGNSPLHF.

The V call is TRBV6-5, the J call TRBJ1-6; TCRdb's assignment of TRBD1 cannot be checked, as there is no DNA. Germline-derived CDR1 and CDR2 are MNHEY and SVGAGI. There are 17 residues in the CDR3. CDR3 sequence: CASSSLGTGGESSPLHF.

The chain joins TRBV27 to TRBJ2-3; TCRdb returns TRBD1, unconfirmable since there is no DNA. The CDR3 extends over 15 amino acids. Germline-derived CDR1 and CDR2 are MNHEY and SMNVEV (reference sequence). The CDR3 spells CASSPTQGGTDTQYF.

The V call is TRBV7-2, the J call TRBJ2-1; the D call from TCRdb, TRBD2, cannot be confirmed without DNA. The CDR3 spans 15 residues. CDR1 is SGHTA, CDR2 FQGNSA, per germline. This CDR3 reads CASSSWRGAYNEQFF.

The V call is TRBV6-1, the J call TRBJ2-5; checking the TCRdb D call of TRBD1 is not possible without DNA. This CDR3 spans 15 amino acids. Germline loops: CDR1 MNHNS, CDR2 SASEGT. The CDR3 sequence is CASSDFQGSSETQYF.

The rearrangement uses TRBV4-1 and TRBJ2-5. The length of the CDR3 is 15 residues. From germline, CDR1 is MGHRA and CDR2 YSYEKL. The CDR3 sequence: CASSQDRAVQETQYF.

The chain's CDR3 is CASSVGAGGFDEQFF. The chain is built from TRBV6-4 and TRBJ2-1; the TCRdb D gene call, TRBD1, has no DNA to confirm it. CDR3 length equals 15 residues. Germline V gives CDR1 MRHNA, CDR2 SNTAGT.

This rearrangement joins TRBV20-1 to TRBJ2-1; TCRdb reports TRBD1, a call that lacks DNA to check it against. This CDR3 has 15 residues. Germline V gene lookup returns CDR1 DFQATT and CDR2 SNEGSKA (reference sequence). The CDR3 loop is CSASPGAGDHNEQFF.

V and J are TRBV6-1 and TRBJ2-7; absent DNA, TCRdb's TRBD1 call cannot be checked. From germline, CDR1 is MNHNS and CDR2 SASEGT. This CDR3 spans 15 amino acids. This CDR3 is CASIRRQGSSYEQYF.

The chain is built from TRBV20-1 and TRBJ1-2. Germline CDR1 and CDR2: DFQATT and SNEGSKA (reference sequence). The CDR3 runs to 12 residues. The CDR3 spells CSARFQDYGYTF.

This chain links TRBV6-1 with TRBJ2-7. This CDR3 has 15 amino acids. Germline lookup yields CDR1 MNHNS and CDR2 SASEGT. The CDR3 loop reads CASSEAGGEPYEQYF.

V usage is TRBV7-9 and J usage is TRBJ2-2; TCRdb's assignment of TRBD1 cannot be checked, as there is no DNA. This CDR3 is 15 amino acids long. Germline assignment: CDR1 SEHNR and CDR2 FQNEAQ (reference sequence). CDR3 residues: CASSSGTANTGELFF.

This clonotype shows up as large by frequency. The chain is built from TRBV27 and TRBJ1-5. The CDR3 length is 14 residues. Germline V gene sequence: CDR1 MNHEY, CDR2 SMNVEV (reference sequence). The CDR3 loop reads CASSYYVRNQPQHF.

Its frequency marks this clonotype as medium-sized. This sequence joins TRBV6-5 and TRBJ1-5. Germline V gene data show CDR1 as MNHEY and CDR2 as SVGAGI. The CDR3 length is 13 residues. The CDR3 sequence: CASSSNTDQPQHF.

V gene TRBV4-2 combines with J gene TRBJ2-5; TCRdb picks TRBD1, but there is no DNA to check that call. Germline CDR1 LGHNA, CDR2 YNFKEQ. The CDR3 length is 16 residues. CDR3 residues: CASSQDVPGGGETQYF.

CDR3 in amino acids: CASSEEVEWRNTIYF. The chain has TRBV6-1 and TRBJ1-3. Germline lookup yields CDR1 MNHNS and CDR2 SASEGT. CDR3 length equals 15 residues.